The rows below give T cell receptor beta chains drawn from one sample of a study of early T cells in non-severe SARS-CoV-2 infection. A single record per CDR3 protein comes from TCRdb applying MiXCR to the 5' RACE reads. Of 40,000 to 45,000 distinct CDR3 sequences listed, approximately 10% are singletons. The sequencing input was whole blood. Receptors were obtained from an adult who was a healthcare worker with PCR-confirmed SARS-CoV-2 infection or an uninfected control (not recorded which). Both conserved end residues are trimmed from each CDR3. The order of the fields is J gene, V gene, CDR3 protein.

j_gene: TRBJ1-1; v_gene: TRBV7-3; CDR3aa: ASSLNREVEAF
j_gene: TRBJ2-5; v_gene: TRBV6-2/TRBV6-3; CDR3aa: ATQRDNQETQY
j_gene: TRBJ1-4; v_gene: TRBV19; CDR3aa: ASSIARGEKLF
j_gene: TRBJ2-3; v_gene: TRBV5-1; CDR3aa: ASSGGLITDTQY
j_gene: TRBJ2-3; v_gene: TRBV19; CDR3aa: ASSIGTGGVVTQY
j_gene: TRBJ1-5; v_gene: TRBV9; CDR3aa: ASSRGVSNQPQH
j_gene: TRBJ2-1; v_gene: TRBV6-6; CDR3aa: ASSYHGTGPYNEQF
j_gene: TRBJ2-7; v_gene: TRBV27; CDR3aa: ASSWDRVGAYEQY
j_gene: TRBJ2-1; v_gene: TRBV18; CDR3aa: ASSPKGGDNEQF
j_gene: TRBJ1-1; v_gene: TRBV12-3/TRBV12-4; CDR3aa: ASSWVGEGTEAF
j_gene: TRBJ1-5; v_gene: TRBV6-2/TRBV6-3; CDR3aa: ASRESGQGSQPQH
j_gene: TRBJ2-7; v_gene: TRBV19; CDR3aa: ASSDRLAVSYEQY
j_gene: TRBJ1-1; v_gene: TRBV20-1; CDR3aa: SADGRNTEAF
j_gene: TRBJ2-1; v_gene: TRBV12-5; CDR3aa: ASGLVEQF
j_gene: TRBJ2-1; v_gene: TRBV6-5; CDR3aa: ASRPGLAGDEQF